The 9 T cell receptor beta chains given below trace back to one sample, sequenced in a study of T cell responses to AZD1222 COVID-19 vaccine. Clones were read by immunoSEQ multiplex PCR, and TCRdb kept only the in-frame ones, dropping some. The data hold around 140,000 clones, with roughly 91% observed a single time. The source was peripheral blood, collected on day 0 of AZD1222 vaccination. These receptors originate from an adult in good health.

The V gene is TRBV6-2 or TRBV6-3, the J gene TRBJ2-4; possible D gene TRBD1, 5 bases. Trimming left V 6 bases short and J 7 bases short, with 13 bases between. The CDR3 length is 13 residues. Per germline, CDR1 MNHEY and CDR2 SVGEGT. CDR3 coding DNA: TGTGCCAGCAGCCCCCCGCAGGGTAACATTCAGTACTTC. Translating gives CASSPPQGNIQYF.

V is TRBV28 and J is TRBJ1-4, with 12 bases lining up with TRBD1. After removal of 4 bases from V and 5 bases from J, the junction contained 2 bases not matched to a gene. CDR1 MDHEN and CDR2 SYDVKM come from the germline V gene. The CDR3 contains 15 residues. As DNA, the CDR3 is TGTGCCAGCAGTTGGGGACAGGGGGCAAATGAAAAACTGTTTTTT. Translating it yields CASSWGQGANEKLFF.

Here the CDR3 reads CASSFGQGFYEQFF. The CDR3 nucleotides read TGTGCCAGCAGCTTCGGACAGGGCTTCTATGAGCAGTTCTTC. The chain recombines TRBV13 with TRBJ2-1; 8 bases line up with TRBD1. V was clipped by 3 bases and J by 8 bases; unmatched bases: 6. This CDR3 is 14 amino acids long. CDR1 PRHDT and CDR2 FYEKMQ come from the germline V gene (reference sequence).

The CDR3 DNA is TGTGCCAGCAGCCCGATACAGGGGGTTAGAGCTTTCTTT. This sequence encodes CASSPIQGVRAFF. The chain is built from TRBV7-9 and TRBJ1-1; 8 nucleotides agree with TRBD1. The CDR3 spans 13 residues. Germline CDR1 and CDR2: SEHNR and FQNEAQ (reference sequence). The J segment lost 10 bases and the V segment lost 5 bases, leaving 9 bases of the junction unmatched.

J is TRBJ1-5 and V is TRBV27; tentatively, D is TRBD1 (6 bases). The CDR3 extends over 15 amino acids. Germline V lookup: CDR1 MNHEY, CDR2 SMNVEV (reference sequence). V dropped 8 bases and J dropped 4 bases, with 18 bases sitting between them. Here the CDR3 reads CASCLSGTLNQPQHF. As DNA, the CDR3 is TGTGCCAGCTGTCTTTCAGGGACACTAAATCAGCCCCAGCATTTT.

The genes are TRBV5-5 and TRBJ2-5, with TRBD2 matching 9 bases. The CDR3 is 16 amino acids. Germline V CDR1 and CDR2: SGHKS, YYEKEE (reference sequence). The V gene end was trimmed by 0 bases and the J gene end by 7 bases; junction bases not matched to a gene: 10. CDR3 sequence: CASSLAPSGAQRTQYF. The CDR3 DNA reads as TGTGCCAGCAGCTTGGCCCCTAGCGGGGCCCAGCGGACCCAGTACTTC.

The chain joins TRBV14 to TRBJ2-3, with 8 bases identical to TRBD2. CDR3 size: 16 residues. Trimming removed 3 bases from V and 5 bases from J; junction bases left unmatched: 10. From germline, CDR1 is SGHDN and CDR2 FVKESK. The CDR3 loop reads CASSHLSGGEGDTQYF. CDR3 coding DNA: TGTGCCAGCAGCCATCTCAGCGGGGGCGAGGGAGATACGCAGTATTTT.

Sample share makes this clone hyperexpanded. CDR3 in amino acids: CASSYGQGAIGYTF. CDR3 DNA: TGTGCCAGCAGTTACGGTCAGGGGGCGATCGGCTACACCTTC. This chain links TRBV6-5 with TRBJ1-2; 8 bases fit TRBD1. Per the germline V gene, CDR1 is MNHEY and CDR2 is SVGAGI. V lost 2 bases to trimming and J lost 8 bases; unmatched junction nucleotides: 7. The length of the CDR3 is 14 residues.

The chain links TRBV6-5 to TRBJ1-1, with D unclear. The CDR3 length is 13 residues. V was pared by 6 bases and J by 9 bases, with 17 bases between. The germline V gene has CDR1 MNHEY and CDR2 SVGAGI. The CDR3 is CASRRTTDSKAFF. As DNA, the CDR3 is TGTGCCAGCAGACGAACTACAGACTCGAAAGCTTTCTTT.